This TCR beta chain was identified in a study of T cell responses to AZD1222 COVID-19 vaccine. Concerning this clone itself: The antigen is unknown.

Assay: immunoSEQ multiplex PCR; the TCRdb copy retains only in-frame clones and omits some. This sample carries about 27,000 clones, 92% of them seen once, and the ten largest clones take roughly 8.8%. Findings and caveats of the study: Baseline seropositivity characterized only a handful of AZD1222 recipients.

The sequences come from peripheral blood, collected 28 days after the second AZD1222 dose. The origin of this receptor is an adult who received the AZD1222 COVID-19 vaccine.

The CDR3 nucleotides are TGTGCCAGCAGTTACGGATTTCAGGGAATGGTGCAAGGCTACACCTTC. It is translated as CASSYGFQGMVQGYTF. This chain joins TRBV6-5 and TRBJ1-2; TRBD1 is a possible D gene (5 bases). Per germline, CDR1 MNHEY and CDR2 SVGAGI. The germline V and J ends were trimmed by 2 bases and 8 bases, with 21 bases remaining between them. CDR3 length equals 16 residues.